Listed here is a single T cell receptor (beta chain). Its antigen is as yet unknown. The sample originates from a study of cytomegalovirus exposure and HLA in healthy donors. Study findings and constraints: Previously analyzed data showed that most TCR beta V segments were productive at a frequency of about 87% or about 30%.

The V end lost 7 bases, the J end lost 6 bases, and 22 bases lay between the germline ends. CDR1 and CDR2 (germline): MGHDK, SYGVNS. The CDR3 runs 15 residues. PCR primers comprised 60 Vbeta and 13 Jbeta primers. Measured with immunoSEQ multiplex PCR; TCRdb has only the in-frame clones, and not every one. The sample includes approximately 120,000 clones, roughly 10% of them seen just once. Material: PBMCs. The receptor was derived from a woman aged 18-35 years in good health and CMV-seropositive. This chain joins TRBV25-1 and TRBJ2-7, with a tentative D call TRBD1 (5 bases). The CDR3 DNA reads as TGTGCCAGCACCCCCTCAATGGGGCGGAGAAGCGAGCAGTACTTC. Translated: CASTPSMGRRSEQYF.